One TCR gamma chain is described in this entry. The antigen this receptor binds is unknown. Per-base quality was not reported, and no clone a single base away is much larger than it. Other DNA sequences within the sample encode an identical CDR3. The data derive from a study of gamma delta lymphoproliferative disorders and STAT genes (dated by TCRdb to the late 2010s). Context from the whole study: Gamma-chain libraries were prepared from at least 50 ng of genomic DNA using the LymphoTrack Dx TCRG Assay. Delta-chain libraries followed the EuroClonality-NGS working group standard operating procedure, because no corresponding Invivoscribe delta assay was available. The study profiled TCR gamma and delta CDR3 repertoires by deep sequencing in Tgammadelta lymphoproliferative disease patients and healthy controls, within a larger immunophenotypic and STAT-mutation study. To confirm results, a couple of gamma-chain samples and all delta-chain samples were sequenced twice.

For TCR sequencing, genomic DNA was taken from peripheral blood mononuclear cells isolated from both patients and controls. As controls, 23 healthy adult blood donors (median age around 60 years; roughly twelve males and about eleven females) were included and were matched to patients for age and sex. The junction shows trimming of 5 bases on V and 0 bases on J, and the gene matches do not reach 4 bases of it. The germline V gene supplies CDR1 VENAVY and CDR2 YDSYNSRV. The CDR3 runs 13 residues from the cysteine to the phenylalanine. Just CDR3 DNA is preserved here, 39 bases in frame from base 1. Both library preparation methods relied on multiplex PCR with primers aimed at conserved V and J regions of the TCR genes. After purification and pooling, the amplicons were sequenced on an Illumina MiSeq platform. In the authors' own workflow: V(D)J alignment, clonotype assembly and translation were handled by MiXCR, while functionality assessment and CDR3 repertoire analyses were done with VDJtools. CDR3 followed the IMGT definition, and analyses included only productive sequences that used functional genes, leaving out ORF genes and pseudogenes. A custom Python script was used to search all patients and controls for identical amino acid CDR3s of major clonotypes (frequency >=5%). A one-sided non-parametric Wilcoxon test was used to compare clonotype frequencies between patients and controls. Clone calls in TCRdb were regenerated from the public reads with CATT, after which identical DNA sequences shared one row. None of the V and J calls come from the authors' own analysis; TCRdb made them. This sample has about 4,100 gamma-chain clones in its table, and roughly 7.3% of those were observed once. The ten largest make up 34% of the sample.

The study at large found these results: The authors noted that NGS specificity may be reduced at low frequencies, so the public or private nature of leukemic clones needs confirmation. Nearly all major patient gamma and delta clonotypes were public, shared with at least one healthy donor; only a couple of gamma clonotypes were private to disease. Control T cells likely spanned varied maturation stages, while leukemic cells were skewed toward terminal effectors, potentially limiting patient-control comparisons. When whole repertoires were clustered, patient gamma repertoires were grouped separately from healthy controls, whereas no separation between groups was observed for delta repertoires.

The sequence joins TRGV8 to TRGJ1 or TRGJ2. Since TCRdb gives no J gene, matching the DNA to germline was used here to assign it. This receptor was identified in a human donor in good health. Input material: blood. The CDR3 reads CATWGTNYYKKLF. The sequenced DNA: TGTGCCACCTGGGGAACGAATTATTATAAGAAACTCTTT.